The clone carrying this T cell receptor beta chain appeared many times. There are 16 residues in the CDR3. Per the germline V gene, CDR1 is MNHEY and CDR2 is SMNVEV (reference sequence). Trimming at V came to 6 bases and at J to 6 bases, leaving 10 bases not matched to a gene. Sample time point: newly diagnosed GD, antithyroid drugs for less than 3 months. The TCR library was made from RNA extracted from PBMCs. The source of the sample is a study of regulatory T cells in long-lasting Graves disease. Assembly of TCR beta libraries relied on iRepertoire HTBI primers together with Arm-PCR of CDR3 regions. TCRdb re-analysed the multiplex PCR reads in MiXCR, keeping a single row per CDR3 protein. Found here are roughly 610,000 distinct CDR3 sequences, 15% to 20% of them singletons; the top ten hold around 18%. The same sample was also studied in work on T cells in Graves' hyperthyroidism and ophthalmopathy.

The receptor's source is a woman aged 25-40 years with Graves disease. Material: peripheral blood mononuclear cells (PBMCs), obtained at new diagnosis, from a patient treated with antithyroid drugs. The chain combines TRBV27 with TRBJ2-2, with 10 bases aligning to TRBD1. The CDR3 spells CASSPSGTGEAGELFF. DNA for the CDR3: TGTGCCAGCAGCCCATCCGGGACAGGGGAAGCCGGGGAGCTGTTTTTT.